This T cell receptor (beta chain) was sequenced in a study of T cells in Graves' hyperthyroidism and ophthalmopathy. RNA transcripts were the template for amplifying TCR beta CDR3 regions. HTBI primers were the set used in a first-round RT-PCR of the TCR CDR3. Each CDR3 protein is one row after TCRdb ran MiXCR on the multiplex PCR reads. This sample yields around 300,000 distinct CDR3 sequences, of which roughly 13% are seen a single time; 7.9% belongs to the top ten. The study enrolled patients aged 18 to 65 with newly diagnosed hyperthyroidism of under 2 months' duration. CDR1 is SGHTA and CDR2 is FQGTGA in the germline V gene. This CDR3 contains 13 residues. Losses at the gene ends were 4 bases for V and 7 bases for J; bases not matched to a gene: 2.

The source material was blood. The clonotype originates from a woman aged 40 to 50 with Graves' hyperthyroidism. The V and J genes are TRBV7-3 and TRBJ2-1; 9 bases agree with TRBD2. CDR3 amino acids: CASSWREGNEQFF. The CDR3 nucleotides read TGTGCCAGCAGCTGGCGGGAGGGGAATGAGCAGTTCTTC.